The TCR beta chain described here comes from a study of STAT5B mutations in CD4+ large granular lymphocyte leukemia. TCRdb's copy holds only in-frame clones and misses some; the assay was immunoSEQ multiplex PCR. The table lists roughly 34,000 clones, 76% of them singletons. V shed 4 bases and J 2 bases; nucleotides not matched to a gene: 19. Germline values: CDR1 LGHNA, CDR2 YNFKEQ. The length of the CDR3 is 19 residues. The sequencing sample was made of CD4+ T cells from blood buffy coats. The chain recombines TRBV4-2 with TRBJ1-2; 7 bases fit TRBD1. This clonotype was sampled from a human donor in good health. Here the CDR3 reads CASSLAAGAGGRPNYGYTF. CDR3 in DNA: TGTGCCAGCAGCCTGGCGGCTGGGGCAGGGGGTAGGCCAAACTATGGCTACACCTTC.